The next 7 T cell receptor beta chains were all read from a single sample in a study of blood T cell repertoires in COVID-19. Data came from immunoSEQ multiplex PCR; TCRdb stores just in-frame clones and leaves some out. The table has a few hundred thousand clones, roughly 89% seen once. The sample consisted of peripheral blood. These receptors all come from a woman under 40 with COVID-19, enrolled during active disease.

The chain has TRBV19 and TRBJ1-2, with TRBD1 as a possible D gene (5 bases). The ends were cut back, 3 bases at V and 0 bases at J, with 8 bases in the middle. The CDR3 runs 14 residues. Per the germline V gene, CDR1 is LNHDA and CDR2 is SQIVND (reference sequence). The CDR3 sequence is CASSMQGSNYGYTF. The DNA for the CDR3 is TGTGCCAGTAGTATGCAGGGTTCTAACTATGGCTACACCTTC.

The DNA of the CDR3 is TGTGCCAGCACCCCGGCTCCATACTACGAGCAGTACTTC. It is translated as CASTPAPYYEQYF. This chain links TRBV6-2 or TRBV6-3 with TRBJ2-7; D unresolved. Trimming removed 7 bases at V and 3 bases at J, with 13 bases between. The length of the CDR3 is 13 residues. CDR1 is MNHEY, CDR2 SVGEGT, per germline.

This chain links TRBV19 with TRBJ2-1; D ambiguous. The V gene's germline CDR1 is LNHDA and CDR2 SQIVND (reference sequence). The CDR3 runs to 11 residues. The V and J ends lost 2 bases and 9 bases respectively, with 5 bases between them. CDR3 residues: CASSIQAEQFF. The CDR3 coding sequence is TGTGCCAGTAGTATACAGGCTGAGCAGTTCTTC.

This chain links TRBV3-1 (or the pseudogene TRBV3-2) with TRBJ1-2, with D possibly TRBD1 on 6 matching bases. CDR3 length: 13 amino acids. Germline CDR1 and CDR2: LGHDT and YNNKEL (reference sequence). V lost 7 bases, J lost 4 bases, and 13 bases lay in between. The DNA of the CDR3 is TGTGCCAGCACGGGGGGGGCTACCTATGGCTACACCTTC. Its protein product is CASTGGATYGYTF.

This clone was seen only a few times. The rearrangement uses TRBV10-3 and TRBJ1-2; TRBD1 matches at 7 bases. The J segment lost 0 bases and the V segment lost 0 bases, leaving 7 bases of the junction unmatched. This CDR3 is 17 amino acids long. Per the germline V gene, CDR1 is ENHRY and CDR2 is SYGVKD. The CDR3 DNA is TGTGCCATCAGTGAGTCCCCGACAGGGTTAGCTAACTATGGCTACACCTTC. Its protein is CAISESPTGLANYGYTF.

V gene TRBV7-7 combines with J gene TRBJ2-1, with D possibly being TRBD1 (5 bases). Trimming took off 10 bases at V and 6 bases at J, with 13 bases between the two ends. The CDR3 sequence is 12 residues long. Germline CDR1 reads SSHAT; CDR2 reads FNYEAQ (reference sequence). The CDR3 coding sequence is TGTGCCACTACTGGGGCTGGCAATGAGCAGTTCTTC. This sequence encodes CATTGAGNEQFF.

The V call is TRBV6-2 or TRBV6-3, the J call TRBJ1-6, with a weak D call TRBD1 (6 bases). The length of the CDR3 is 15 residues. Germline V gene data show CDR1 as MNHEY and CDR2 as SVGEGT. V was trimmed by 5 bases and J by 9 bases, leaving 17 bases between them. The CDR3 region is CASSAPRGAASPLHF. Here the CDR3 DNA reads TGTGCCAGCAGTGCTCCCCGGGGGGCGGCTTCACCCCTCCACTTT.